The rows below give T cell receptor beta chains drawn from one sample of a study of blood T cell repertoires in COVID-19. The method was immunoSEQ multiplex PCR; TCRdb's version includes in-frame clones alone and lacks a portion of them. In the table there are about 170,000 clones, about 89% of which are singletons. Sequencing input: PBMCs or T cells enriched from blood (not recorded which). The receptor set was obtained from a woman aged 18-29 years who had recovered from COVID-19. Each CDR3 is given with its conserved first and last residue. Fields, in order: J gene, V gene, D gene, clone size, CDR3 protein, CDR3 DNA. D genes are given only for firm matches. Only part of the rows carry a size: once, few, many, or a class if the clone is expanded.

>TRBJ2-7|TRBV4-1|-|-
CASSQGMLRAPYEQYF
TGCGCCAGCAGCCAAGGCATGTTGCGGGCCCCCTACGAGCAGTACTTC
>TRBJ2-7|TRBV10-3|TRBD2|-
CAIKGGDYALSSYEQYF
TGTGCCATCAAAGGCGGGGACTACGCCTTGAGCTCCTACGAGCAGTACTTC
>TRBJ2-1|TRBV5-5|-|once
CASSLALGLNEQFF
TGTGCCAGCAGCTTGGCTCTCGGGTTAAATGAGCAGTTCTTC
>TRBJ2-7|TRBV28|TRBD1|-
CATGQYYEQYF
TGTGCCACGGGACAGTACTACGAGCAGTACTTC
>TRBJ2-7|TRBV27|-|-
CASSTLGYEQYF
TGTGCCAGCAGTACGCTAGGATACGAGCAGTACTTC
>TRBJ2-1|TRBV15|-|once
CATSRSVTRNNEQFF
TGTGCCACCAGCAGAAGTGTGACACGAAACAATGAGCAGTTCTTC
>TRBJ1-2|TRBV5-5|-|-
CASSLIPGAAGYTF
TGTGCCAGCAGCTTGATTCCGGGAGCGGCTGGCTACACCTTC
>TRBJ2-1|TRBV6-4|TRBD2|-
CASSDGTGGPHEQFF
TGTGCCAGCAGTGACGGAACGGGAGGGCCTCATGAGCAGTTCTTC
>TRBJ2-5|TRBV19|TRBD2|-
CATSSGVQETQYF
TGTGCCACCTCTAGCGGGGTCCAAGAGACCCAGTACTTC
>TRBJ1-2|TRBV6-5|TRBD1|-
CARRPGQGGGYTF
TGTGCCAGAAGACCGGGACAGGGGGGTGGCTACACCTTC
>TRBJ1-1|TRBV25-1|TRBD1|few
CASSEGTGAHTEAFF
TGTGCCAGCAGTGAGGGGACAGGGGCCCACACTGAAGCTTTCTTT
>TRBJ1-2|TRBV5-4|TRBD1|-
CASSLATGATYGYTF
TGTGCCAGCAGCTTGGCAACAGGGGCGACCTATGGCTACACCTTC
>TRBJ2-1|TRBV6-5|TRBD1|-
CASSLWTGSNEQFF
TGTGCCAGCAGTCTTTGGACAGGCTCTAATGAGCAGTTCTTC
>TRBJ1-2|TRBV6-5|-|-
CASRPGGGYYGYTF
TGTGCCAGCAGGCCCGGGGGGGGGTACTATGGCTACACCTTC
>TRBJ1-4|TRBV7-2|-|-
CASSTQGGTNEKLFF
TGTGCCAGCAGCACCCAGGGAGGAACTAATGAAAAACTGTTTTTT
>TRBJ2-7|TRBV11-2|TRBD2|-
CASSPPVAGLVYEQYF
TGTGCCAGCAGCCCCCCAGTAGCGGGTCTTGTCTACGAGCAGTACTTC
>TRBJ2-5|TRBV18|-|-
CASSPGGETQYF
TGTGCCAGCTCACCAGGGGGGGAGACCCAGTACTTC
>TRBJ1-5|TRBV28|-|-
CASSLLSVNQPQHF
TGTGCCAGCAGTTTACTTAGTGTGAATCAGCCCCAGCATTTT
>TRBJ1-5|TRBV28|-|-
CASSFGGLRDIHQPQHF
TGTGCCAGCAGTTTCGGGGGGTTGAGGGATATCCATCAGCCCCAGCATTTT
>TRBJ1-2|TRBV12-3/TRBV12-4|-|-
CASSETLIGGYTF
TGTGCCAGCAGTGAGACCTTAATCGGGGGCTACACCTTC
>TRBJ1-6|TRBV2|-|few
CASRLDSDNSPLHF
TGTGCCAGCAGGTTGGACAGTGATAATTCACCCCTCCACTTT
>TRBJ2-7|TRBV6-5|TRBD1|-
CASSDGRDREYF
TGTGCCAGCTCCGACGGCCGGGACAGGGAGTACTTC
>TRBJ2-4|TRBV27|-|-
CASSLKASGGIQYF
TGTGCCAGCAGCCTCAAAGCCTCTGGAGGCATTCAGTACTTC
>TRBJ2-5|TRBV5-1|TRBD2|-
CASSLVLAVAQETQYF
TGCGCCAGCAGCTTGGTTCTAGCGGTAGCCCAAGAGACCCAGTACTTC
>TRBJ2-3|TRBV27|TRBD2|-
CAVSVSRALARETDTQYF
TGTGCGGTCTCGGTTAGCAGGGCACTAGCGAGAGAAACAGATACGCAGTATTTT
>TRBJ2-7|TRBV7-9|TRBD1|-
CASSFGWTGNHEQYF
TGTGCCAGCAGCTTCGGCTGGACAGGGAACCACGAGCAGTACTTC
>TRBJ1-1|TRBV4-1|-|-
CASSQESTADMNTEAFF
TGCGCCAGCAGCCAAGAGTCCACGGCAGACATGAACACTGAAGCTTTCTTT
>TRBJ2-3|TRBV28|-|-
CASSPTSPDTQYF
TGTGCCAGCAGTCCCACTAGTCCAGATACGCAGTATTTT
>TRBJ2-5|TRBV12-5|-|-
CASGRQEEETQYF
TGTGCTAGTGGGCGACAGGAGGAAGAGACCCAGTACTTC
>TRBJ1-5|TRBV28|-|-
CASSLLGGQPQHF
TGTGCCAGCAGTTTGCTAGGTGGGCAGCCCCAGCATTTT
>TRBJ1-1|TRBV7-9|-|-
CASSPYQNTEAFF
TGTGCCAGCAGCCCCTACCAGAACACTGAAGCTTTCTTT
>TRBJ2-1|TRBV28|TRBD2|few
CASSRLAGGNYPYNEQFF
TGTGCCAGCAGTCGACTAGCGGGAGGAAATTACCCCTACAATGAGCAGTTCTTC